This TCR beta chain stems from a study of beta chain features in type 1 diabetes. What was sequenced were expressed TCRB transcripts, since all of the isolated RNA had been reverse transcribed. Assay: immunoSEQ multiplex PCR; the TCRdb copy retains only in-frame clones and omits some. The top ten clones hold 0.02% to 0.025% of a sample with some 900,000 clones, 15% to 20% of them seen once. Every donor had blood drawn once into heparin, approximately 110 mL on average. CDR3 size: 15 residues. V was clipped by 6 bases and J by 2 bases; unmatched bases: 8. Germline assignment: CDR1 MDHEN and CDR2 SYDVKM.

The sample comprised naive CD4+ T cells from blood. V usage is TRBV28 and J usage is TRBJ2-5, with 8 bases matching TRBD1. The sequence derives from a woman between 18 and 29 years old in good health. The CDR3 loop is CASSTGGWGQETQYF. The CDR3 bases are TGTGCCAGCAGCACAGGGGGGTGGGGGCAAGAGACCCAGTACTTC.